These 26 T cell receptor beta chains were sequenced from one sample in a study of tumor-infiltrating lymphocytes in primary liver carcinoma listed by TCRdb under 2017. The listed sequencing device is Illumina HiSeq 2500. A constant-region primer and ProtoScript II reverse transcriptase were used to reverse-transcribe TCRbeta-specific cDNA from around 530 ng total RNA. Three nested multiplex PCR rounds, following a slightly modified ARM-PCR procedure, were used to build the TCRbeta libraries. Each of the first two PCR rounds ran for about 10 cycles and used multiplex TRBV1-TRBV30 forward primers together with a Cbeta reverse primer. TCRdb passed the public sequencing reads through fastp at Q25 and MiXCR, retaining productive beta sequences. Entries that share a CDR3 protein sequence are merged under the most common genes and DNA. This sample holds roughly 86,000 distinct CDR3 sequences; approximately 68% were observed only once. The top ten hold around 30% of the sample.

Total RNA and DNA were co-extracted without cell sorting from roughly 20-30 mg of bulk tissue using the AllPrep DNA/RNA mini kit. Sequencing was performed on tumor-adjacent normal liver tissue. Receptors were obtained from a man aged 35-49 years with primary liver carcinoma and hepatitis B virus infection.

About this clonotype: A read error may produce the germline difference seen at one junction end. This chain's CDR3 is CASTRTEFEGTQCF. The CDR3 bases are TGCGCCAGCACCCGGACTGAGTTCGAAGGGACCCAGTGCTTC. The rearrangement links TRBV11-2 to TRBJ2-5; possibly TRBD1 or TRBD2 for D (5 bases each). This CDR3 region has 14 residues. Germline assignment: CDR1 SGHAT and CDR2 FQNNGV.

This clonotype is medium-sized in the sample. The CDR3: CASSLGPTRDYEQYF. CDR3 DNA sequence: TGTGCCAGCAGCTTAGGACCGACTAGGGACTACGAGCAGTACTTC. The genes are TRBV11-2 and TRBJ2-7, with D maybe TRBD2 (6 bases). The CDR3 is 15 amino acids. CDR1 SGHAT and CDR2 FQNNGV come from the germline V gene. V lost 1 base and J 3 bases, leaving 13 bases between the germline ends.

This clonotype came up a few times. V usage is TRBV28 and J usage is TRBJ1-2; tentative D call: TRBD1 (6 bases). The CDR3 loop spans 14 amino acids. Germline CDR1 and CDR2: MDHEN and SYDVKM. V was trimmed by 6 bases and J by 8 bases, leaving 19 bases between them. The chain's CDR3 is CASRPTGALNGYTF. As DNA, the CDR3 is TGTGCCAGCAGGCCCACGGGGGCGCTTAACGGCTACACCTTC.

Worth noting for this clonotype: At one of its ends the junction is not consistent with the germline gene, which may arise from a read error. The chain's CDR3 is CVSSPSHDSYEQYF. DNA for the CDR3: TGTGTCAGCAGCCCCTCCCATGATTCCTACGAGCAGTACTTC. V usage is TRBV11-1 and J usage is TRBJ2-7; unclear D gene. The CDR3 is made up of 14 amino acids. Germline-derived CDR1 and CDR2 are SGHAT and FQDESV (reference sequence).

The table lists this clonotype with many counts. V usage is TRBV7-9 and J usage is TRBJ2-1; D is ambiguous. The V gene lost 7 bases and the J gene lost 2 bases, with 9 bases spanning the gap. Germline V gene sequence: CDR1 SEHNR, CDR2 FQNEAQ (reference sequence). There are 13 residues in the CDR3. In nucleotides, the CDR3 is TGTGCCAGCACCCCCGGGCCCTACAATGAGCAGTTCTTC. Protein: CASTPGPYNEQFF. Using reference TRBV7-9 and TRBJ2-1 for the parts outside the CDR3, the full variable domain is DTGVSQNPRHKITKRGQNVTFRCDPISEHNRLYWYRQTLGQGPEFLTYFQNEAQLEKSRLLSDRFSAERPKGSFSTLEIQRTEQGDSAMYLCASTPGPYNEQFFGPGTRLTVL.

Points on this clonotype: One junction end does not reproduce the germline sequence, and a read error may be involved. The chain combines TRBV5-1 with TRBJ2-3; 8 bases are a match to TRBD1. Germline assignment: CDR1 SGHRS and CDR2 YFSETQ. The CDR3 sequence is 14 residues long. CDR3 residues: CANYRDRITNTQYF. The CDR3 DNA sequence: TGCGCCAACTACAGGGACAGGATCACAAATACGCAGTATTTT.

The genes are TRBV7-9 and TRBJ2-1; D not certain. Trimming cost V 1 base and J 14 bases, with 12 bases left between them. CDR3 size: 12 residues. The germline gives CDR1 SEHNR, CDR2 FQNEAQ (reference sequence). The CDR3 region is CASSLEGRPKFF. In DNA, the CDR3 is TGTGCCAGCAGCTTAGAAGGACGCCCTAAGTTCTTC.

The chain couples TRBV29-1 to TRBJ2-2; TRBD1 aligns across 7 bases. From germline, CDR1 is SQVTM and CDR2 ANQGSEA. The CDR3 runs to 10 residues. V lost 4 bases to trimming and J lost 15 bases; unmatched junction nucleotides: 5. The CDR3 DNA reads as TGCAGCGTTGGGCAGGGGGTGATGTTTTTT. It translates to CSVGQGVMFF.

With regard to this clonotype: Germline and junction disagree at one end, which may indicate a read error. The rearrangement links TRBV5-1 to TRBJ1-1, with 10 bases fitting TRBD1. The CDR3 spans 15 residues. CDR1 and CDR2 (germline): SGHRS, YFSETQ. The CDR3 loop reads CASSLTGTGVTETFF. In DNA, the CDR3 is TGCGCCAGCAGCTTGACCGGGACAGGGGTAACTGAAACTTTCTTT. Filled out from reference TRBV5-1 and TRBJ1-1, the complete variable domain reads KAGVTQTPRYLIKTRGQQVTLSCSPISGHRSVSWYQQTPGQGLQFLFEYFSETQRNKGNFPGRFSGRQFSNSRSEMNVSTLELGDSALYLCASSLTGTGVTETFFGQGTRLTVV.

This chain connects TRBV25-1 to TRBJ2-7; 9 positions match TRBD1. Germline V gene sequence: CDR1 MGHDK, CDR2 SYGVNS. The CDR3 consists of 15 residues. After removal of 5 bases from V and 6 bases from J, the junction contained 11 bases not matched to a gene. This CDR3 is CASSPPGQGGGEQYF. The CDR3 DNA follows: TGTGCCAGCAGTCCCCCGGGACAGGGAGGGGGCGAGCAGTACTTC.

At least ten counts were recorded for this clonotype. The V and J genes are TRBV6-6 and TRBJ2-1, with no clear D. The CDR3 length is 14 residues. Per germline, CDR1 MNHNY and CDR2 SVGAGI (reference sequence). Trimming took off 4 bases at V and 2 bases at J, with 9 bases between the two ends. In nucleotides, the CDR3 is TGTGCCAGCAGTTTCGGCGCAGCCTACAATGAGCAGTTCTTC. Its translation: CASSFGAAYNEQFF.

As regards this clonotype: The CDR3 carries no conserved terminal phenylalanine or tryptophan, so it likely arises from a read error. This rearrangement joins TRBV30 to TRBJ2-1, with 7 nucleotides matching TRBD1. The CDR3 runs 15 residues. Trimming took 5 bases from V and 3 from J; bases not matched to a gene: 10. The germline V gene encodes CDR1 GTSNPN and CDR2 SVGIG (reference sequence). CDR3 DNA sequence: TGTGCCTGGGAGGGGGACAGTTATTACTACAATGAGCAGTTCGTC. Residues: CAWEGDSYYYNEQFV.

This clonotype is medium-sized within its sample. The chain carries TRBV11-2 and TRBJ2-7, with a possible D match to TRBD1 (6 bases). Germline V gene data show CDR1 as SGHAT and CDR2 as FQNNGV. Trimming shortened V by 3 bases and J by 2 bases, and 11 bases separated the two germline ends. The CDR3 length is 14 residues. This CDR3 reads CASSFDRITYEQYF. CDR3 coding DNA: TGTGCCAGCAGCTTTGACAGGATCACCTACGAGCAGTACTTC.

This clonotype has just a few counts. The junction shows a germline mismatch at one end, possibly a read error. V is TRBV12-3 or TRBV12-4 and J is TRBJ2-3, with D maybe TRBD1 (6 bases). This CDR3 region has 16 residues. The chain's CDR3 is CASSSPTGYGIDTQYF. The DNA of the CDR3 is TGTGCCAGCAGTTCGCCCACAGGGTATGGCATAGATACTCAGTATTTT.

This clonotype was observed at least ten times. The chain joins TRBV29-1 to TRBJ2-1; TRBD1 might be the D (6 bases). Per germline, CDR1 SQVTM and CDR2 ANQGSEA. Trimming stripped 2 bases from V and 7 bases from J, with 12 bases between. This CDR3 spans 13 amino acids. The CDR3 DNA sequence: TGCAGCGTTGAAAGGACAGTAGGAAATGAGCAGTTCTTC. This codes for CSVERTVGNEQFF.

This clonotype was picked up one time. The chain carries TRBV5-1 and TRBJ2-1, with a weak D call TRBD2 (6 bases). The CDR3 has 15 residues. Germline values: CDR1 SGHRS, CDR2 YFSETQ. The CDR3 DNA is TGCACTAGCAGCCCCACTGGGGCAGTAAACAATGAGCAGTTCTTC. Translating it yields CTSSPTGAVNNEQFF. Complete variable domain (other parts from reference TRBV5-1 and TRBJ2-1): KAGVTQTPRYLIKTRGQQVTLSCSPISGHRSVSWYQQTPGQGLQFLFEYFSETQRNKGNFPGRFSGRQFSNSRSEMNVSTLELGDSALYLCTSSPTGAVNNEQFFGPGTRLTVL.

CDR3 coding DNA: TGTGTCAGCAGCAAAGCGCGGGGGGAGGACTACTCCTACGAGCAGTACTTC. Protein product: CVSSKARGEDYSYEQYF. The genes are TRBV21-1 and TRBJ2-7; the table's D call of TRBD2 was not tested on the DNA. TRBV21-1 is labeled a pseudogene. This CDR3 is built from 17 residues.

On this clonotype: This may come from a read error, since a much larger clone is one base off. The chain carries TRBV7-8 and TRBJ1-5; D may be TRBD1 (5 bases). This CDR3 spans 15 amino acids. The V end lost 5 bases, the J end lost 1 base, and 12 bases lay between the germline ends. Germline lookup yields CDR1 SGHVS and CDR2 FQNEAQ. CDR3: CASSPIAGSNQPQHF. The CDR3 DNA reads as TGTGCCAGCAGCCCAATAGCAGGGAGCAATCAGCCCCAGCATTTT.

With regard to this clonotype: Without the conserved terminal phenylalanine or tryptophan, this CDR3 likely stems from a read error. The CDR3 sequence is CAGSLEGYPLETQYL. The CDR3 DNA sequence: TGCGCCGGCAGCTTGGAAGGGTACCCTCTAGAGACCCAGTACCTC. The V call is TRBV5-1, the J call TRBJ2-5, with D uncertain. In germline, CDR1 is SGHRS, CDR2 YFSETQ. There are 15 residues in the CDR3.

V gene TRBV11-2 combines with J gene TRBJ2-7; 7 bases are shared with TRBD2. The CDR3 length is 13 residues. Trimming at V came to 6 bases and at J to 6 bases, leaving 8 bases not matched to a gene. The germline V gene has CDR1 SGHAT and CDR2 FQNNGV. The CDR3 is CASSKQTSFEQYF. The CDR3 DNA reads TGTGCCAGCAGTAAACAGACTAGCTTCGAGCAGTACTTC.

About this clonotype itself: At one end the junction does not follow the germline gene, possibly because of a read error. The gene calls are TRBV12-3 or TRBV12-4 and TRBJ2-2, with 8 nucleotides matching TRBD1. CDR3 length: 14 residues. The CDR3, as DNA: TGTGCCAGCAGCCCGGGACAGGTAACCGGGGAGCTGTTTTTC. It encodes CASSPGQVTGELFF.

This clonotype was observed a few times. In DNA form, the CDR3 reads TGCAGCGTCGTGCCGGGAACGGAGACCCAGTACTTC. Amino acid sequence: CSVVPGTETQYF. The V gene is TRBV20-1, the J gene TRBJ2-5, with D tentatively TRBD2 (5 bases). This CDR3 region has 12 residues. Germline V gives CDR1 DFQATT, CDR2 SNEGSKA (reference sequence).

Concerning this clonotype itself: A much larger clone differs from this one at a single base, so this may be a read error. This rearrangement joins TRBV10-3 to TRBJ2-7; 7 bases fit TRBD1. Per the germline V gene, CDR1 is ENHRY and CDR2 is SYGVKD. J was trimmed by 5 bases and V by 0 bases; bases with no gene match: 4. The CDR3 totals 14 residues. CDR3 region: CAISESVTGHEQYF. The CDR3 nucleotides are TGTGCCATCAGTGAGTCGGTGACAGGGCACGAGCAGTACTTC.

In regard to this clonotype: No conserved phenylalanine or tryptophan ends this CDR3, so it is likely a read error. CDR3 loop: CASSTGLAGGPQETQYY. In DNA, the CDR3 is TGTGCCAGCAGTACCGGACTAGCGGGAGGTCCCCAAGAGACCCAGTACTAC. The rearrangement joins TRBV6-5 to TRBJ2-5; 14 nucleotides align to TRBD2. Germline CDR1 reads MNHEY; CDR2 reads SVGAGI. The CDR3 spans 17 residues. The J segment lost 1 base and the V segment lost 5 bases, leaving 6 bases of the junction unmatched.

This chain joins TRBV12-3 or TRBV12-4 and TRBJ2-3, with D unresolved. Trimming took off 1 base at V and 4 bases at J, with 6 bases between the two ends. This CDR3 has 13 residues. In nucleotides, the CDR3 is TGTGCCAGCAGTTTAGAGGCAGCAGATACGCAGTATTTT. Translated: CASSLEAADTQYF.

In the case of this clonotype: A read error may account for a junction end that differs from germline. The chain is built from TRBV29-1 and TRBJ1-1; no clear D. CDR3 length: 13 residues. The germline CDR1 and CDR2 sequences are SQVTM and ANQGSEA. For the CDR3, the DNA is TGCAGCGTTGCTATCAATCGAAACACTGAAGCTTTTTTT. This gives the protein CSVAINRNTEAFF.